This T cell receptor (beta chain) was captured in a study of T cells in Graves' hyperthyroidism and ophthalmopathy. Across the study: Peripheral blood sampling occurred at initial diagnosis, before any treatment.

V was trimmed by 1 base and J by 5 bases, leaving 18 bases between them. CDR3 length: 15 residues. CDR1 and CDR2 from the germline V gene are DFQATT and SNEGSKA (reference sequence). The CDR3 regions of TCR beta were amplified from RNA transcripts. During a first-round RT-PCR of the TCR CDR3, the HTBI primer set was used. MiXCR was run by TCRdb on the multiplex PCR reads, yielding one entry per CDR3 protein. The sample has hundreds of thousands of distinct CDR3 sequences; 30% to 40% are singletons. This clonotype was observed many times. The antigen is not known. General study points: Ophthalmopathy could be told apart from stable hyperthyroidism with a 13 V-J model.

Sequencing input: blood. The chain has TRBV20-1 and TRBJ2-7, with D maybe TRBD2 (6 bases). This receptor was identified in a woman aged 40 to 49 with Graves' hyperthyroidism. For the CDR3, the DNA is TGCAGTGCTAGAGTCGACGGAGGGTGGAGTAACGAGCAGTACTTC. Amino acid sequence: CSARVDGGWSNEQYF.